The rows below give T cell receptor beta chains drawn from one sample of a study of immune cell composition in non-small cell lung cancer. TCRdb keeps only in-frame clones here, not all; method: immunoSEQ multiplex PCR. The repertoire holds over 5,500 clones, with around 70% as singletons. The sequencing input was lung tumor tissue. These receptors were taken from a human donor with non-small cell lung cancer. CDR3s include the opening cysteine and the closing phenylalanine or tryptophan. A D gene is named only where the DNA matches it firmly. Clone size is given for some rows only: seen once, a few or many times, or a class if the clone is expanded.

DNA	CDR3	size	V	J	D
TGTGCCAGCAGCGTATTCGGTGAGTGCCAGGGCGCTAATTCACCCCTCCACTTT	CASSVFGECQGANSPLHF	-	TRBV9	TRBJ1-6	-
TGTGCCAGCAGCATACAGAACACCGGGGAGCTGTTTTTT	CASSIQNTGELFF	-	TRBV11-2	TRBJ2-2	-
TGTGCCAGCAGTATCGGGGGGCGAAACACTGAAGCTTTCTTT	CASSIGGRNTEAFF	-	TRBV11-1	TRBJ1-1	-
TGTGCCAGCAGCTTTAGGGGGAGGAACACTGAAGCTTTCTTT	CASSFRGRNTEAFF	-	TRBV7-2	TRBJ1-1	-
TGTGCCAGCAGCGGCTACCGGGACAGGATCCAAGAGACCCAGTACTTC	CASSGYRDRIQETQYF	-	TRBV13	TRBJ2-5	TRBD1
TGTGCCTGGAGCGCACGGGACAGGGGACAGGGACACAATCAGCCCCAGCATTTT	CAWSARDRGQGHNQPQHF	-	TRBV30	TRBJ1-5	TRBD1
TGCGCCAGCAGCGTTAGCGGGCCAACGTTCTCCTACGAGCAGTACTTC	CASSVSGPTFSYEQYF	-	TRBV10-2	TRBJ2-7	TRBD2
TGTGCCAGCAGCGCAGGACAGTGGACTCAAAACACCATATATTTT	CASSAGQWTQNTIYF	-	TRBV9	TRBJ1-3	-
TGTGCCACCTCGGTGAACTCCTACAATGAGCAGTTCTTC	CATSVNSYNEQFF	-	TRBV19	TRBJ2-1	-
TGTGCCAGCAGTCCTGTCTATAGCAATCAGCCCCAGCATTTT	CASSPVYSNQPQHF	-	TRBV6-5	TRBJ1-5	-
TGCGCCAGCAGCACCCTAGGGGAAGTATATGGAAACACCATATATTTT	CASSTLGEVYGNTIYF	once	TRBV5-1	TRBJ1-3	-
TGCGCCAGCAGCCAGATACTAGAAAGAGAGACCCAGTACTTC	CASSQILERETQYF	-	TRBV4-1	TRBJ2-5	-
TGCGCCAGCAGCTTGGACGCGTATCGTGGCAAAAACATTCAGTACTTC	CASSLDAYRGKNIQYF	few	TRBV5-1	TRBJ2-4	-
TGCGCCAGCAGCTGGGAAATAGCGGAACAAGAGACCCAGTACTTC	CASSWEIAEQETQYF	-	TRBV5-1	TRBJ2-5	-
TGTGCCAGCAGCTCGCAGGGAACTAGCTCGATCAATGAGCAGTTCTTC	CASSSQGTSSINEQFF	-	TRBV7-2	TRBJ2-1	-
TGTGCCAGTACCGCACGGGACTATGGCTACACCTTC	CASTARDYGYTF	-	TRBV19	TRBJ1-2	-
TGTGCCAGTACAAGGGGGAGACGGAACACTGAAGCTTTCTTT	CASTRGRRNTEAFF	-	TRBV19	TRBJ1-1	-
TGTGCCAGCAGCCGAGGGGAGACCCAGTACTTC	CASSRGETQYF	-	TRBV9	TRBJ2-5	-
TGTGCCAGCAGGACTAGCGGCAATGAGCAGTTCTTC	CASRTSGNEQFF	-	TRBV6-5	TRBJ2-1	TRBD2
TGTGCCAGCAGTTTAAATCCAGTAACGAACACTGAAGCTTTCTTT	CASSLNPVTNTEAFF	few	TRBV27	TRBJ1-1	-
TGTGCCACCCGGGGGAGGATTAGCAATCAGCCCCAGCATTTT	CATRGRISNQPQHF	few	TRBV6-5	TRBJ1-5	-
TGTGCCAGCAGCTTGGCCGGCGGGGGGGTCAATGAGCAGTTCTTC	CASSLAGGGVNEQFF	-	TRBV5-6	TRBJ2-1	TRBD2
TGTGCCAGCAGCACCGGACAGGGGGCAAGAAACACTGAAGCTTTCTTT	CASSTGQGARNTEAFF	-	TRBV7-8	TRBJ1-1	TRBD1
TGTGCCAGCAGCTTGGAAGCATTGGTAGAGACCCAGTACTTC	CASSLEALVETQYF	once	TRBV5-4	TRBJ2-5	-
TGTGCCATCGGGACAGGGGGAGAGCAAGAGACCCAGTACTTC	CAIGTGGEQETQYF	-	TRBV10-3	TRBJ2-5	TRBD1
TGTGCCAGCAGTCCCCCGGACAGGGGGATGATTGCTTTCTTT	CASSPPDRGMIAFF	few	TRBV27	TRBJ1-1	TRBD1
TGTGCCTGGGGTTCGGGGGGGAGGAATGAGCAGTTCTTC	CAWGSGGRNEQFF	once	TRBV30	TRBJ2-1	TRBD2
TGTGCCTGGAGTGTCATGACTAGCGGGAGGGCCAAAGAGCAGTTCTTC	CAWSVMTSGRAKEQFF	-	TRBV30	TRBJ2-1	TRBD2
TGTGCCAGCAGCTTGGGCGGGGTCACAGATACGCAGTATTTT	CASSLGGVTDTQYF	-	TRBV5-4	TRBJ2-3	-
TGTGCCAGCAACCCACAGGGGATGTATGGCTACACCTTC	CASNPQGMYGYTF	once	TRBV2	TRBJ1-2	TRBD1
TGTGCCAGCAGCCAAGAGGGACAGCAACTCTATGGCTACACCTTC	CASSQEGQQLYGYTF	-	TRBV16	TRBJ1-2	TRBD1
TGTGCCAGCAGCTTAGATCCTAGCGGAGCCGAGCAGTACTTC	CASSLDPSGAEQYF	-	TRBV11-2	TRBJ2-7	TRBD2
TGTGCCAGCAGCCAAGGAGTTAGCGGGGGGGCTAAACTGGACGGGGAGCAGTTCTTC	CASSQGVSGGAKLDGEQFF	-	TRBV4-2	TRBJ2-1	TRBD2
TGTGCCAGCAGCACCCGTGGGTTTGAGGGCCTTTTCTTC	CASSTRGFEGLFF	-	TRBV9	TRBJ2-1	-
TGCGCCAGCAGCCAATCGGGGACAGGGTTCCTCGGTGAAGCTTTCTTT	CASSQSGTGFLGEAFF	-	TRBV4-1	TRBJ1-1	TRBD1
TGCGCCAGCAGCTTGGCGACTAGCGGGAGGGATACGCAGTATTTT	CASSLATSGRDTQYF	-	TRBV5-1	TRBJ2-3	TRBD2
TGCGCCAGCAGCCCCGGGACTAGCGGGGGGGCGTATACGCAGTATTTT	CASSPGTSGGAYTQYF	-	TRBV5-1	TRBJ2-3	TRBD2
TGTGCCTGGAGTGAGGGGAGGCGAGAGACCCAGTACTTC	CAWSEGRRETQYF	-	TRBV30	TRBJ2-5	-
TGTGCCAGCTCACCAGAACAGGGGGGCTACTATGGCTACACCTTC	CASSPEQGGYYGYTF	-	TRBV18	TRBJ1-2	TRBD1
TGTGCCAGCGAAGGACAGGGGTCCATTACGCAGTATTTT	CASEGQGSITQYF	-	TRBV28	TRBJ2-3	TRBD1
TGTGCCATCAGTGAGTCAGGCGCTAGCGGTAATCGCTTCTCGGGGCAGTACTTC	CAISESGASGNRFSGQYF	once	TRBV10-3	TRBJ2-7	TRBD2
TGTGCCAGCAGTTTACTAGACCCGCGTTCTAATGAAAAACTGTTTTTT	CASSLLDPRSNEKLFF	-	TRBV28	TRBJ1-4	-
TGTGCCTGGAGTGTACAGAGTCGATACCCGAACACCGGGGAGCTGTTTTTT	CAWSVQSRYPNTGELFF	-	TRBV30	TRBJ2-2	-
TGTGCCAGTAGTATAGATAGCGGACACAATGAGCAGTTCTTC	CASSIDSGHNEQFF	-	TRBV19	TRBJ2-1	-
TGTGCCAGCAGACAGGAGTCCCTAACTGAAGCTTTCTTT	CASRQESLTEAFF	-	TRBV2	TRBJ1-1	-
TGTGCCAGTAGTAGGAGCGGGGCGGAGACCCAGTACTTC	CASSRSGAETQYF	-	TRBV19	TRBJ2-5	TRBD2